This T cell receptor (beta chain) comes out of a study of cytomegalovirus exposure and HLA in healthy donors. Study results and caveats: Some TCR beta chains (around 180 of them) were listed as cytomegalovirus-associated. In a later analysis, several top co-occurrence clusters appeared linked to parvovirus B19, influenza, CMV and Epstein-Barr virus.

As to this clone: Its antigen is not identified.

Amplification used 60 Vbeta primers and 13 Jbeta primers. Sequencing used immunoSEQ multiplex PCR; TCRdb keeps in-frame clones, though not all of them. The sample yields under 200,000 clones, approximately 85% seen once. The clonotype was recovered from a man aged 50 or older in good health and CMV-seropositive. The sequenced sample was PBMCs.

The CDR3 loop is CASSKSFGNTIYF. The DNA for the CDR3 is TGTGCCAGTTCGAAGAGCTTTGGAAACACCATATATTTT. This chain uses TRBV2 with TRBJ1-3; D unclear. Germline-derived CDR1 and CDR2 are SNHLY and FYNNEI. The ends were cut back, 9 bases at V and 3 bases at J, with 12 bases in the middle. This CDR3 is built from 13 residues.